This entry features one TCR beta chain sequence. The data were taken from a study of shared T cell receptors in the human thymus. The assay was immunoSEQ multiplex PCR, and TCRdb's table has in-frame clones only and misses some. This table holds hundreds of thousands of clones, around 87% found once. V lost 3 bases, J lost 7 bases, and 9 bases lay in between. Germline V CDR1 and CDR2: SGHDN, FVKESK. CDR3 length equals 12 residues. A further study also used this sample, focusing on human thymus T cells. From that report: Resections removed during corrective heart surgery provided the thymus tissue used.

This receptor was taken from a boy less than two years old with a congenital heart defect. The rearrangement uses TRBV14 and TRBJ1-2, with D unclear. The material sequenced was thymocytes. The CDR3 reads CASSHRGAGYTF. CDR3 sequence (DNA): TGTGCCAGCAGCCACCGGGGTGCTGGCTACACCTTC.